Each of the 12 T cell receptor beta chains below was sequenced from the same sample in a study of PD-1 blockade in classical Hodgkin lymphoma. Time point described: cycle 4 day 1 (C4D1), after about 6 weeks of nivolumab. Brentuximab vedotin exposure varied among the patients, all of whom had relapsed after autologous stem cell transplantation. Method: immunoSEQ multiplex PCR; TCRdb's copy keeps in-frame clones and lacks some. The sample contains about 5,000 clones, roughly 70% of which appear only once. The input for sequencing was peripheral blood mononuclear cells (PBMCs), taken before the fourth cycle of nivolumab. The receptors stem from a human donor with classical Hodgkin lymphoma.

V gene TRBV7-2 combines with J gene TRBJ2-3; TRBD2 agrees at 7 bases. V gave up 4 bases and J gave up 0 bases; unmatched junction bases: 7. This CDR3 region has 16 residues. The germline V gene has CDR1 SGHTA and CDR2 FQGNSA. In nucleotides, the CDR3 is TGTGCCAGCAGCTGGGTAGGGGAGGGGAGCACAGATACGCAGTATTTT. Its protein is CASSWVGEGSTDTQYF.

By proportion, this clone is large. The rearrangement joins TRBV19 to TRBJ2-7; perhaps TRBD1 as D (6 bases). Germline V CDR1 and CDR2: LNHDA, SQIVND (reference sequence). The CDR3 is 14 amino acids. Trimming cost V 4 bases and J 1 base, with 11 bases left between them. CDR3 residues: CASSTRTVSYEQYF. CDR3 sequence (DNA): TGTGCCAGTAGTACCCGGACAGTTTCCTACGAGCAGTACTTC.

The chain couples TRBV5-4 to TRBJ2-6, with TRBD1 as a possible D gene (5 bases). Germline V gives CDR1 SGHNT, CDR2 YYREEE (reference sequence). Trimming cost V 4 bases and J 1 base, with 9 bases left between them. The CDR3 is 15 amino acids. This CDR3 is CASSPAGSGANVLTF. CDR3 in DNA: TGTGCCAGCAGCCCCGCAGGGTCTGGGGCCAACGTCCTGACTTTC. The entire variable domain, with the rest obtained from reference TRBV5-4 and TRBJ2-6, is as follows: ETGVTQSPTHLIKTRGQQVTLRCSSQSGHNTVSWYQQALGQGPQFIFQYYREEENGRGNFPPRFSGLQFPNYSSELNVNALELDDSALYLCASSPAGSGANVLTFGAGSRLTVL.

The J gene is TRBJ2-3, the V gene TRBV20-1; unclear D gene. V was trimmed by 5 bases and J by 3 bases, leaving 6 bases between them. Germline V CDR1 and CDR2: DFQATT, SNEGSKA (reference sequence). The length of the CDR3 is 11 residues. The CDR3 sequence: CSALTTDTQYF. The CDR3 DNA sequence: TGCAGTGCTCTGACGACAGATACGCAGTATTTT.

The chain carries TRBV28 and TRBJ2-5; D is undetermined. The last part of the DNA fits TRBJ2-7 better; the J call may be wrong. Looked up from germline, CDR1 is MDHEN and CDR2 is SYDVKM. CDR3 length equals 13 residues. The CDR3 DNA reads TGTGCCAGCAGCCCACCAAGTTGGTACGAGCAGTACTTC. Protein product: CASSPPSWYEQYF.

V and J are TRBV5-6 and TRBJ2-1; a weak D match, TRBD1 (6 bases). The V end was cut by 2 bases, the J end by 2 bases, with 8 bases between. The CDR3 covers 14 residues. Germline CDR1 reads SGHDT; CDR2 reads YYEEEE. In DNA form, the CDR3 reads TGTGCCAGCAGCTTCGGACAGCCCTACAATGAGCAGTTCTTC. Residues: CASSFGQPYNEQFF.

This chain joins TRBV30 and TRBJ2-7; 10 bases align to TRBD1. The CDR3 extends over 14 amino acids. CDR1 is GTSNPN, CDR2 SVGIG, per germline (reference sequence). Trimming at V came to 2 bases and at J to 4 bases, leaving 5 bases not matched to a gene. The DNA for the CDR3 is TGTGCCTGGAGTTCGACAGGGGGCGGTTACGAGCAGTACTTC. Residues: CAWSSTGGGYEQYF.

The gene calls are TRBV2 and TRBJ2-1, with 8 bases fitting TRBD2. The CDR3 is made up of 15 amino acids. Germline CDR1 SNHLY, CDR2 FYNNEI. V shed 6 bases and J 9 bases; nucleotides not matched to a gene: 13. The CDR3 loop is CASRVGSGRSGEQFF. The DNA of the CDR3 is TGTGCCAGCAGGGTGGGGAGCGGGAGATCGGGTGAGCAGTTCTTC.

The chain combines TRBV28 with TRBJ2-7, with 7 bases aligning to TRBD1. The CDR3 has 14 residues. The ends lost 4 bases at V and 7 bases at J; junction bases unmatched: 10. Germline V gives CDR1 MDHEN, CDR2 SYDVKM. CDR3 nucleotide sequence: TGTGCCAGCAGTTCCGGCGACAGGGTAGGGGAGCAGTACTTC. Residues: CASSSGDRVGEQYF. The whole variable domain, filled in from reference TRBV28 and TRBJ2-7, reads DVKVTQSSRYLVKRTGEKVFLECVQDMDHENMFWYRQDPGLGLRLIYFSYDVKMKEKGDIPEGYSVSREKKERFSLILESASTNQTSMYLCASSSGDRVGEQYFGPGTRLTVT.

Written as DNA, the CDR3 is TGTGCCAGCAGTTTATTTGATGGCCACTCCTACGAGCAGTACTTC. Its protein is CASSLFDGHSYEQYF. This sequence joins TRBV28 and TRBJ2-7; D call uncertain. The CDR3 is 15 amino acids. Germline loops: CDR1 MDHEN, CDR2 SYDVKM. The germline V and J ends were trimmed by 1 base and 0 bases, with 10 bases remaining between them.

V usage is TRBV5-1 and J usage is TRBJ2-5; no clear D. The CDR3 contains 14 residues. V lost 0 bases, J lost 5 bases, and 11 bases lay in between. Germline CDR1 reads SGHRS; CDR2 reads YFSETQ. The CDR3 nucleotides read TGCGCCAGCAGCTTGGAGGTGGGGATGGAGACCCAGTACTTC. It translates to CASSLEVGMETQYF.

CDR3 in DNA: TGTGCCTACACCCGGGAGGGGGGCAGGGCCTACGAGCAGTACTTC. Amino acids: CAYTREGGRAYEQYF. The chain employs TRBV30 and TRBJ2-7; 8 nucleotides match TRBD2. Germline V gives CDR1 GTSNPN, CDR2 SVGIG (reference sequence). J gave up 2 bases and V 7 bases, and 13 bases lay outside the gene matches. CDR3 size: 15 residues.